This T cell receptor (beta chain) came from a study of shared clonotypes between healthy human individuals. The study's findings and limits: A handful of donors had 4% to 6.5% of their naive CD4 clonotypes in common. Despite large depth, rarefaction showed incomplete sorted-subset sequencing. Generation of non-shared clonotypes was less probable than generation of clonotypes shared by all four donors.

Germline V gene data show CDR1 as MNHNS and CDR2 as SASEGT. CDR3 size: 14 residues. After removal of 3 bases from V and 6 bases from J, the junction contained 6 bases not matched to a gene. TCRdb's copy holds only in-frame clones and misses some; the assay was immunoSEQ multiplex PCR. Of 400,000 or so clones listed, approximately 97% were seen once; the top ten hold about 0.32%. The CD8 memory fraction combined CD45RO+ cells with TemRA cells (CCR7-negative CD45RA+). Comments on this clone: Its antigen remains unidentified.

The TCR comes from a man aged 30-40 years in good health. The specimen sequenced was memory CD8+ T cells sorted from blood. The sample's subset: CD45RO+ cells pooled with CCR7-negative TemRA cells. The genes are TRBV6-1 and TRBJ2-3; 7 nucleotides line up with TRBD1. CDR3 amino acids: CASSEATGTDTQYF. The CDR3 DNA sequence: TGTGCCAGCAGTGAGGCGACAGGGACGGATACGCAGTATTTT.